Reported below is one T cell receptor beta chain. Antigen specificity is unknown. The sample belongs to a study of cytomegalovirus exposure and HLA in healthy donors. On the study more broadly: Findings of an earlier analysis included roughly 110 million unique TCR beta sequences from roughly 200 million T cells. Study-wide results and limits: Association with HLA alleles at 0.05 false discovery rate was found for roughly 17,000 TCR beta sequences in a later analysis. A later analysis found most CMV-associated TCR beta chains apparently HLA-restricted.

The PCR was carried out with 60 Vbeta primers and 13 Jbeta primers. Clones were sequenced by immunoSEQ multiplex PCR, and TCRdb holds only the in-frame ones, with some missing. The sample records around 260,000 clones, approximately 80% being singletons. The CDR3 contains 13 residues. The chain carries TRBV1 and TRBJ2-1; TRBD1 is taken as the D call from the table, unchecked against the DNA. TRBV1 is annotated as a pseudogene. Material for sequencing was PBMCs. This sequence originates from a girl aged 2 to 10 in good health and CMV-seronegative. CDR3 DNA: TGCACCAGCAGCTGGGACAGCCCCAATGAGCAGTTCTTC. It yields the protein CTSSWDSPNEQFF.